These T cell receptor beta chains were read from a single sample in a study of identical twins. TCRdb re-called the 5' RACE reads through MiXCR, storing one row per CDR3 protein. The table lists 450,000 or so distinct CDR3 sequences, approximately 15% of them singletons. These sequences were also reported in another study, on yellow fever vaccine responses in identical twins.

Sequenced material: CD4+ T cells sorted from blood. These receptors were collected from a young woman in good health. The CDR3 runs from the conserved cysteine through the conserved F or W. D genes are given only for firm matches. Size tells how often a clone was seen (once, few, many) or the class of an expanded clone, and some rows leave it out.

d_call	v_call	j_call	clone_size	cdr3_aa	cdr3_nt
NA	TRBV7-9	TRBJ2-7	NA	CASSRAMGVYEQYF	TGTGCCAGCAGCCGGGCCATGGGAGTCTACGAGCAGTACTTC
NA	TRBV28	TRBJ2-3	few	CASSSQGEGTDTQYF	TGTGCCAGCAGTTCACAGGGTGAGGGCACAGATACGCAGTATTTT
NA	TRBV7-2	TRBJ2-6	few	CASSPPRAGPGANVLTF	TGTGCCAGCAGCCCTCCCCGGGCGGGGCCTGGGGCCAACGTCCTGACTTTC
NA	TRBV5-1	TRBJ2-1	many	CASSLGRGQQFF	TGCGCCAGCAGCTTGGGGAGGGGACAGCAGTTCTTC
NA	TRBV28	TRBJ1-5	NA	CASSEGSQPQHF	TGTGCCAGCAGTGAGGGGAGCCAGCCCCAGCATTTT
NA	TRBV12-3/TRBV12-4	TRBJ2-6	few	CASSVRESGANVLTF	TGTGCCAGCAGCGTAAGGGAGTCTGGGGCCAACGTCCTGACTTTC
NA	TRBV21-1	TRBJ2-1	few	CASSPKAGPGWDNEQFF	TGTGCCAGCAGCCCAAAGGCCGGACCTGGCTGGGACAATGAGCAGTTCTTC
TRBD1	TRBV7-3	TRBJ2-7	NA	CASSLQGALPYEQYF	TGTGCCAGCAGCTTACAGGGGGCTCTCCCCTACGAGCAGTACTTC
NA	TRBV6-6	TRBJ2-5	few	CASSYSVETQYF	TGTGCCAGCAGTTACTCAGTGGAGACCCAGTACTTC
NA	TRBV29-1	TRBJ2-1	few	CSVEPGYNEQFF	TGCAGCGTTGAACCCGGATACAATGAGCAGTTCTTC
TRBD2	TRBV7-2	TRBJ2-1	NA	CASSSKDGGAFFNEQFF	TGTGCCAGCAGCTCAAAGGACGGGGGGGCTTTTTTCAATGAGCAGTTCTTC
TRBD2	TRBV11-1	TRBJ2-3	NA	CASSLGLAGGPVDTDTQYF	TGTGCCAGCAGCTTGGGACTAGCGGGGGGGCCAGTGGACACAGATACGCAGTATTTT
NA	TRBV28	TRBJ2-4	few	CASTLDGGFIQYF	TGTGCCAGCACCCTCGACGGGGGATTCATTCAGTACTTC
TRBD1	TRBV28	TRBJ2-1	many	CASSSGGLGNEQFF	TGTGCCAGCAGCTCAGGGGGCTTAGGGAATGAGCAGTTCTTC
NA	TRBV12-3/TRBV12-4	TRBJ1-4	few	CASRRADKNEKLFF	TGTGCCAGCAGGAGGGCGGACAAAAATGAAAAACTGTTTTTT
TRBD2	TRBV5-1	TRBJ2-1	few	CASSLSTSLSYNEQFF	TGCGCCAGCAGCTTGTCGACTAGCCTCTCCTACAATGAGCAGTTCTTC
NA	TRBV7-8	TRBJ2-5	many	CASSFGTKQETQYF	TGTGCCAGCAGCTTCGGGACAAAGCAAGAGACCCAGTACTTC
NA	TRBV6-1	TRBJ1-4	NA	CASSPSFVGANEKLFF	TGTGCCAGCAGTCCCTCTTTCGTGGGGGCAAATGAAAAACTGTTTTTT
TRBD1	TRBV15	TRBJ2-7	few	CATSSGQGLSYEQYF	TGTGCCACCAGCAGTGGACAGGGGTTATCCTACGAGCAGTACTTC
TRBD1	TRBV27	TRBJ1-1	NA	CASSPADRVNTEAFF	TGTGCCAGCAGTCCTGCGGACAGGGTGAACACTGAAGCTTTCTTT
NA	TRBV3-1	TRBJ2-2	few	CASSAGRPAGTGELFF	TGTGCCAGCAGCGCCGGGCGCCCAGCGGGCACCGGGGAGCTGTTTTTT
NA	TRBV4-1	TRBJ2-1	few	CASSQFGRVRGSYNEQFF	TGCGCCAGCAGCCAATTCGGCCGTGTCCGAGGCTCCTACAATGAGCAGTTCTTC
NA	TRBV5-1	TRBJ2-5	few	CASSLAPGQETQYF	TGCGCCAGCAGCTTGGCCCCTGGTCAAGAGACCCAGTACTTC
NA	TRBV29-1	TRBJ2-5	many	CSILRGMGETQYF	TGCAGCATCTTAAGGGGGATGGGAGAGACCCAGTACTTC
NA	TRBV7-2	TRBJ2-3	few	CASSLREAGLNTQYF	TGTGCCAGCAGCTTGAGGGAGGCGGGACTCAATACGCAGTATTTT